The T cell receptor beta chain under discussion was sequenced for a study of T cells in women clearing cervical HPV infection (dated by TCRdb to between 2018 and 2020). The study in broad terms: Cases were under 30 women with histologically confirmed HPV16-related CIN3 or worse, including a couple of invasive cancers. The controls were about two dozen women whose single incident HPV16 infection cleared within 12 months with no development of precancer or cancer. Case blood was taken at the visit when the lesion was first identified, whereas control blood was taken when infection was no longer detected. For cases, the median interval between lesion detection and blood sampling was about 150 days, with an interquartile range of 90 to 200 days. HLA typing was available for only a few women, so HLA type could not be excluded as a confounder. This exploratory proof-of-principle case-control study, nested within the Guanacaste HPV Natural History Study in Costa Rica, compared TCR repertoires among women with different cervical HPV16 outcomes. Cases and controls were matched on year of sample collection and on age within five years. Median age was about 35 years in cases versus just over 37 in controls, and baseline characteristics did not differ significantly. In the parent cohort, around 9,500 women aged 18 or older were enrolled in Guanacaste, Costa Rica, during about 1993 to 1994 and were followed for 7 to 8 years. Five blinded duplicates per group were added as quality controls, giving around 60 samples: 50 or so participants and 10 replicates. The paper as a whole reports these results and caveats: The cross-sectional design could not show whether associations preceded infection or resulted from it; effector/memory subsets and HPV-specific T cells were not isolated. Random forest classifiers that combined richness and V gene abundances separated cases from controls with an estimated AUC of around 0.8. Because the number of T cells per sample was unknown, the richness differences could reflect varying T-cell content rather than repertoire biology. Significantly higher TCR repertoire richness was observed in CIN3+ cases than in controls across sequencing depths, whereas no difference in evenness was found. Cases had lower TRBV6-7 relative abundance than controls (approximately 0.1% versus 0.16%; Bonferroni P = 0.0008).

Notes on this clone: The antigen it binds to is not known. The read terminates 3 residues before the CDR3 end, so the remaining end is supplied by the germline J gene.

TCR beta CDR3 regions were amplified by multiplex PCR from an average of approximately 1,200 ng genomic DNA per sample using the immunoSEQ assay. To correct primer bias, the assay used a complete synthetic TCR repertoire to set an amplification baseline. Amplicons were sequenced on the Illumina platform. On the authors' methods: Sequence errors were corrected by clustering with frequency ratios and a modified nearest-neighbor algorithm, and the sequences were then analyzed in the immunoSEQ Analyzer using IMGT gene definitions. At each rarefaction depth, TCR richness and evenness were averaged across 20 rarefaction repeats, and any sample with fewer sequences than the depth was left out. Wilcoxon rank sum tests with FDR correction were used to compare relative abundances of V, D and J genes between the groups. In the blinded duplicates, the intraclass correlation was around 96% for TCR richness and averaged around 78% across 60 to 70 gene segments. TCRdb retrieved this table from immuneACCESS and kept in-frame rearrangements only. Not all clones are present; in checked studies, unresolved V genes account for under half, and no reason is known for the remainder. The DNA was the basis for D and trimming; V, J and clone size are from that table. This sample's records show more than 30,000 clones. The ten largest clonotypes hold nearly 7% of the sample.

CDR1 and CDR2 (MDHEN, SYDVKM) derive from the germline V gene. Cut back by 3 bases and 1 base, the V and J ends lie 9 bases apart. Inclusive of the bounding cysteine and phenylalanine, the CDR3 is 14 residues long. The 33 bases shown cover part of the CDR3, and their frame starts at base 1. Every participant had a single incident cervical HPV16 infection, and women with prevalent HPV16 infections were excluded. Cervical HPV DNA was detected with MY09/MY11 PCR, and genotyping was done with dot-blot hybridization. Roughly 15 mL of heparinized blood were centrifuged, and the buffy coat was split into aliquots, frozen at -30 degrees C, and then kept at -80 degrees C. QIAGEN kits were used to extract genomic DNA from the buffy coat specimens.

This receptor was taken from a woman aged 18 to 75 with a cervical HPV16 infection that either progressed to CIN3+ or cleared (not recorded which). The sample comprised blood buffy coat. The chain links TRBV28 with TRBJ1-1; the D gene cannot be resolved reliably. The sequenced part of the CDR3 DNA is TGTGCCAGCAGTTTTCGGTCTGGGAACACTGAA. Translated, it gives CASSFRSGNTE. The CDR3 in its entirety is CASSFRSGNTEAFF. Reference TRBV28 and TRBJ1-1 genes cover what lies past the CDR3, so the full variable domain is DVKVTQSSRYLVKRTGEKVFLECVQDMDHENMFWYRQDPGLGLRLIYFSYDVKMKEKGDIPEGYSVSREKKERFSLILESASTNQTSMYLCASSFRSGNTEAFFGQGTRLTVV.